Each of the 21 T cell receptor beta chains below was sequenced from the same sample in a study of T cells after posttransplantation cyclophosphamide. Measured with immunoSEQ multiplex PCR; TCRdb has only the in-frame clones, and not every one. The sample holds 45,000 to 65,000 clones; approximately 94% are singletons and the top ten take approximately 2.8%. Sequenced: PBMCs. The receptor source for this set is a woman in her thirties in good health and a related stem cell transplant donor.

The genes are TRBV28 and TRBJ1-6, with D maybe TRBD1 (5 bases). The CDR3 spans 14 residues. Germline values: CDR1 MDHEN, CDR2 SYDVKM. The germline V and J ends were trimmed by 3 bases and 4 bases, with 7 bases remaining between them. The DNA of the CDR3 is TGTGCCAGCAGTTTCAGGGTATATAATTCACCCCTCCACTTT. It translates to CASSFRVYNSPLHF.

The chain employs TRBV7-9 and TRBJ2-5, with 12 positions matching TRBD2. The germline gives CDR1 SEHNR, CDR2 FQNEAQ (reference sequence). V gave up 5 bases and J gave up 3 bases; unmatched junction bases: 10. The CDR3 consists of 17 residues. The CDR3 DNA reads TGTGCCAGCAGCCCTAAGGTTCTAGCGGGGGGGAAAGAGACCCAGTACTTC. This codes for CASSPKVLAGGKETQYF.

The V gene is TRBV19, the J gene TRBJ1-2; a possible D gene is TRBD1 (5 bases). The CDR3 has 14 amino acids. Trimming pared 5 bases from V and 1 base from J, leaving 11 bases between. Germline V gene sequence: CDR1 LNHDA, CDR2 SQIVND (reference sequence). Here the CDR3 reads CASSRRGFNYGYTF. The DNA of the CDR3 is TGTGCCAGTAGTCGGAGGGGTTTTAACTATGGCTACACCTTC.

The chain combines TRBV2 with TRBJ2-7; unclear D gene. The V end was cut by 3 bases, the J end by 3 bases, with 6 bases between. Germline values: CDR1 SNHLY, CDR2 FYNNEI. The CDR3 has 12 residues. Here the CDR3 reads CASSDTYYEQYF. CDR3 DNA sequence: TGTGCCAGCAGTGACACTTACTACGAGCAGTACTTC.

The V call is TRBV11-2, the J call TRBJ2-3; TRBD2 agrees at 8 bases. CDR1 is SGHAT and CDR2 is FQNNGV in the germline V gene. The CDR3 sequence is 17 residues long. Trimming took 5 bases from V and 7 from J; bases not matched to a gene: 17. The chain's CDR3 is CASSQAPLAVGRNTQYF. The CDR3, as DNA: TGTGCCAGCAGCCAGGCCCCACTAGCGGTGGGGCGAAATACGCAGTATTTT.

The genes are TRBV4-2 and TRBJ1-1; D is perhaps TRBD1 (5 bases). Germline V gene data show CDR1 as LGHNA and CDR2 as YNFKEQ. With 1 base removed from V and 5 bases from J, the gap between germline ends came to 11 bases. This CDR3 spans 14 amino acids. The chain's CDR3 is CASSQVSTATEAFF. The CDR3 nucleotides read TGTGCCAGCAGCCAAGTCTCGACAGCGACTGAAGCTTTCTTT.

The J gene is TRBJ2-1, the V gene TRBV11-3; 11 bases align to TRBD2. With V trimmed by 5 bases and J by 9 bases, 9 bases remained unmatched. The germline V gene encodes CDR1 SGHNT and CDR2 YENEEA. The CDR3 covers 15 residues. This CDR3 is CASSQSSGGASEQFF. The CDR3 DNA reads TGTGCCAGCAGCCAGAGTAGCGGGGGGGCAAGTGAGCAGTTCTTC.

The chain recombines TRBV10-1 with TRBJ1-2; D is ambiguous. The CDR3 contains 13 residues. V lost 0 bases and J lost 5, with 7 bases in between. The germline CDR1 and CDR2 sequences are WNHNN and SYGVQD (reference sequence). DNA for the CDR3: TGCGCCAGCAGTGAGTCGTCGCGGTATGGCTACACCTTC. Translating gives CASSESSRYGYTF.

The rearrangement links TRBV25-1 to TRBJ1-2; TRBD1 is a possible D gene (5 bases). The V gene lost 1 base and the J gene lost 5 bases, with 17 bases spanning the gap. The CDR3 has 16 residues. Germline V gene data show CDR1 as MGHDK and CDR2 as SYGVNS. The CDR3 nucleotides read TGTGCCAGCAGTGAATCGGGGGGGACCGATCCTTATGGCTACACCTTC. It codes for CASSESGGTDPYGYTF.

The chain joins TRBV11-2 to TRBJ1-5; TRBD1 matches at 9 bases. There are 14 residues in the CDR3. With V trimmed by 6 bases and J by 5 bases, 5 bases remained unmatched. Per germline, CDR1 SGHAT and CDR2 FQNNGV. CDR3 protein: CASSSTGGHQPQHF. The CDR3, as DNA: TGTGCCAGCAGTTCGACAGGGGGACATCAGCCCCAGCATTTT.

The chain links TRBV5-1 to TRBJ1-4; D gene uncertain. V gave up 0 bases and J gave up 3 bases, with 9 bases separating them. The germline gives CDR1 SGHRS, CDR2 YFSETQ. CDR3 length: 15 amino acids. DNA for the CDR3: TGCGCCAGCAGCTTGGCCGGGGTGGCTAATGAAAAACTGTTTTTT. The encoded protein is CASSLAGVANEKLFF. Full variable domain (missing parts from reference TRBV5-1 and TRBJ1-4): KAGVTQTPRYLIKTRGQQVTLSCSPISGHRSVSWYQQTPGQGLQFLFEYFSETQRNKGNFPGRFSGRQFSNSRSEMNVSTLELGDSALYLCASSLAGVANEKLFFGSGTQLSVL.

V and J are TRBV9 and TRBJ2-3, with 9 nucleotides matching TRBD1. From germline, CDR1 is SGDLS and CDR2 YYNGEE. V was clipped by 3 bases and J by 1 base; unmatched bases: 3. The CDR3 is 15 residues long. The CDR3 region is CASSEGDRGTDTQYF. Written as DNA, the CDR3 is TGTGCCAGCAGCGAGGGGGACAGGGGCACAGATACGCAGTATTTT.

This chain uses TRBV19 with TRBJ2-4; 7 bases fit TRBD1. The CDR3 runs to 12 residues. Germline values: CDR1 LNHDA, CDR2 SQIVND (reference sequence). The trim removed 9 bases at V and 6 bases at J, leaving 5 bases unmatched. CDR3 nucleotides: TGTGCCAGCGGACAGGAGCTAAACATTCAGTACTTC. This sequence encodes CASGQELNIQYF.

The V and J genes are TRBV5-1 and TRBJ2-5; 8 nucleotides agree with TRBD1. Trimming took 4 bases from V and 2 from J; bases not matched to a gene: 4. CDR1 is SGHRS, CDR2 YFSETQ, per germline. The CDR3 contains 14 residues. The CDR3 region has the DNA TGCGCCAGCAGCGTGACAGGGGTGCAAGAGACCCAGTACTTC. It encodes CASSVTGVQETQYF.

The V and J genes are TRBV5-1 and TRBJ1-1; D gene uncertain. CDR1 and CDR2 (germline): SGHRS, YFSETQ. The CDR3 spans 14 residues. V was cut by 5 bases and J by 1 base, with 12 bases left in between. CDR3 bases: TGCGCCAGCAGTTTATCTTCCTGGAACACTGAAGCTTTCTTT. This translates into CASSLSSWNTEAFF.

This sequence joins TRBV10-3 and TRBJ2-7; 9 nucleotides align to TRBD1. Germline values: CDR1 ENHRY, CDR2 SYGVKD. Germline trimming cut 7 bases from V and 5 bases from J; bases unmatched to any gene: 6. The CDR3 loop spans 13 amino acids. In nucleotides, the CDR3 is TGTGCCATCAAGGGACAGGGCGAAAACGAGCAGTACTTC. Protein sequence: CAIKGQGENEQYF.

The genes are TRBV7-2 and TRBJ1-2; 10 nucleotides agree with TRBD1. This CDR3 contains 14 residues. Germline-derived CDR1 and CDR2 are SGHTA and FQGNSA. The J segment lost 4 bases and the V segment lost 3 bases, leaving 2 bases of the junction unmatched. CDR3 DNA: TGTGCCAGCAGCTTGGACAGGGGGGGCTATGGCTACACCTTC. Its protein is CASSLDRGGYGYTF. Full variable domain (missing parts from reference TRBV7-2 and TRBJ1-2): GAGVSQSPSNKVTEKGKDVELRCDPISGHTALYWYRQSLGQGLEFLIYFQGNSAPDKSGLPSDRFSAERTGGSVSTLTIQRTQQEDSAVYLCASSLDRGGYGYTFGSGTRLTVV.

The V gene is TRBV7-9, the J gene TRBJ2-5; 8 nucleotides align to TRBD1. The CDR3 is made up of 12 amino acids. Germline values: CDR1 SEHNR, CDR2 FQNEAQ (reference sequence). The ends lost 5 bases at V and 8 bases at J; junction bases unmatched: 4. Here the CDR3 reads CASSVDRGTQYF. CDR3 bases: TGTGCCAGCAGCGTTGACAGGGGAACCCAGTACTTC.

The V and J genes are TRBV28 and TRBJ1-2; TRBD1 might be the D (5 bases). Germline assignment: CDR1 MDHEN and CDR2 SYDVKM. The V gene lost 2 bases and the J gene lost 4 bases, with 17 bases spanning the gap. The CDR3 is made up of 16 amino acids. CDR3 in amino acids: CASSLQYGGPSYGYTF. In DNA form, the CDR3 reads TGTGCCAGCAGTTTACAGTACGGGGGACCCAGCTATGGCTACACCTTC.

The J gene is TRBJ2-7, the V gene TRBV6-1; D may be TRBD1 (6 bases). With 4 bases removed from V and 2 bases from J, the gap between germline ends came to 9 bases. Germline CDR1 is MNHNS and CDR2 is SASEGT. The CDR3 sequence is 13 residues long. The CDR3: CASSAQGTYEQYF. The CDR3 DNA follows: TGTGCCAGCAGTGCACAGGGAACCTACGAGCAGTACTTC.

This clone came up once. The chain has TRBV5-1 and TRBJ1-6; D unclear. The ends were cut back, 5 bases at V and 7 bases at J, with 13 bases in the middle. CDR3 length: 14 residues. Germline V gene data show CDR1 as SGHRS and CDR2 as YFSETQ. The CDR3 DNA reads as TGCGCCAGCAGGGAACGGGTCGGGAATTCACCCCTCCACTTT. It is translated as CASRERVGNSPLHF.